The sample holds one count of the clone carrying this T cell receptor (beta chain). Its antigen is currently unknown. This CDR3 comprises 14 residues. Germline CDR1 and CDR2: MDHEN and SYDVKM. Trimming took 6 bases from V and 7 from J, leaving 16 bases between them. The data originate from a study of cytomegalovirus exposure and HLA in healthy donors. Study observations and caveats: Most CMV-associated TCR beta chains were later found to appear HLA-restricted. Later analysis reportedly placed an Asian-associated ancestry cluster below the roughly 680-donor mean in N-insertions. Likely technical artifact: a cluster of highly shared sequence variants.

The PCR contained 60 Vbeta and 13 Jbeta primers. Libraries were prepared by immunoSEQ multiplex PCR; TCRdb keeps only in-frame clonotypes and omits some of them. The profile covers about 76,000 clones, with about 70% appearing a single time and about an eighth taken by the ten largest. The sample was PBMCs. The rearrangement uses TRBV28 and TRBJ1-5; D not resolved. This receptor was taken from a male donor in good health and CMV-seropositive. The CDR3 sequence: CASRVERGYQPQHF. The CDR3 bases are TGTGCCAGCAGGGTCGAGAGAGGTTACCAGCCCCAGCATTTT. Variable domain in full (rest from reference TRBV28 and TRBJ1-5): DVKVTQSSRYLVKRTGEKVFLECVQDMDHENMFWYRQDPGLGLRLIYFSYDVKMKEKGDIPEGYSVSREKKERFSLILESASTNQTSMYLCASRVERGYQPQHFGDGTRLSIL.